The present T cell receptor beta chain was sequenced within a study of shared clonotypes between healthy human individuals. CD45RO negativity and positive selection for CCR7 defined naive CD8 cells, a population that excluded terminally differentiated effector memory CD45RA+ cells. Donors were Caucasian adults residing in Nashville, Tennessee, USA. This CDR3 is 13 amino acids long. V shed 3 bases, J shed 2 bases, and the junction held 3 bases outside the gene matches. Looked up from germline, CDR1 is GTSNPN and CDR2 is SVGIG (reference sequence). Sequencing was performed with immunoSEQ multiplex PCR; in TCRdb, only in-frame clones are kept and a portion is missing. The sample yields about 2 million clones, less than 95% seen once.

Sequenced: naive CD8+ T cells sorted from blood. This TCR was recovered from a man younger than 30 in good health. The V gene is TRBV30, the J gene TRBJ2-5, with 7 bases that match TRBD1. The CDR3 spells CAWSGTDQETQYF. CDR3 nucleotide sequence: TGTGCCTGGAGCGGGACAGATCAAGAGACCCAGTACTTC.